The present entry profiles one T cell receptor (beta chain) with its context. From germline, CDR1 is MGHRA and CDR2 YSYEKL. The CDR3 is 13 residues long. V was clipped by 4 bases and J by 5 bases, with 11 bases between them. The data are from a study of blood T cell repertoires in COVID-19. Produced via immunoSEQ multiplex PCR; TCRdb's table is partial and in-frame only. The sample contains 490,000 or so clones, approximately 90% of which appear only once. The clonotype was recovered from a woman in her fifties or sixties who had recovered from COVID-19. This chain uses TRBV4-1 with TRBJ1-1; a weak D match, TRBD1 (6 bases). Material for sequencing was PBMCs or T cells enriched from blood (not recorded which). The CDR3 spells CASSPRGGTEAFF. The DNA for the CDR3 is TGCGCCAGCAGCCCTAGGGGGGGAACTGAAGCTTTCTTT.